The next 30 T cell receptor beta chains were all read from a single sample in a study of blood T cell repertoires in COVID-19. Sequencing was performed with immunoSEQ multiplex PCR; in TCRdb, only in-frame clones are kept and a portion is missing. The sample lists 150,000 or so clones; 75% to 80% were seen once. Sequenced: peripheral blood. Source of these receptors: an older man with acute or convalescent COVID-19.

Concerning this clone: This sample also contains other DNA sequences that code for the same CDR3. The V call is TRBV9, the J call TRBJ2-5; 12 nucleotides match TRBD2. This CDR3 has 15 residues. The ends lost 0 bases at V and 5 bases at J; junction bases unmatched: 2. The germline V gene has CDR1 SGDLS and CDR2 YYNGEE. This chain's CDR3 is CASSVGLAGGETQYF. DNA for the CDR3: TGTGCCAGCAGCGTAGGGCTAGCGGGGGGGGAGACCCAGTACTTC.

The rearrangement joins TRBV2 to TRBJ2-5; 15 positions match TRBD2. This CDR3 is 16 amino acids long. With 5 bases clipped from V and 4 bases from J, the junction kept 5 bases outside the gene matches. Germline values: CDR1 SNHLY, CDR2 FYNNEI. DNA for the CDR3: TGTGCCAGCAGTCCGGGACTAGCGGGGGGCCGAGAGACCCAGTACTTC. The encoded protein is CASSPGLAGGRETQYF.

This chain joins TRBV6-5 and TRBJ1-2; D is possibly TRBD1 (5 bases). CDR3 length equals 13 residues. Trimming shortened V by 7 bases and J by 1 base, and 10 bases separated the two germline ends. CDR1 and CDR2 from the germline V gene are MNHEY and SVGAGI. In nucleotides, the CDR3 is TGTGCCAGCATGGGGCAGCTTAACTATGGCTACACCTTC. Protein: CASMGQLNYGYTF.

The chain has TRBV27 and TRBJ1-1; TRBD1 might be the D (5 bases). CDR1 is MNHEY, CDR2 SMNVEV, per germline (reference sequence). The V end was cut by 0 bases, the J end by 9 bases, with 11 bases between. The CDR3 sequence is 13 residues long. The CDR3 DNA is TGTGCCAGCAGTTTATCTGACAGTTATCAAGCTTTCTTT. This translates into CASSLSDSYQAFF.

CDR3 DNA: TGCGCCAGCAGAACCGGACAGAACTATAACTATGGCTACACCTTC. The encoded protein is CASRTGQNYNYGYTF. V and J are TRBV5-1 and TRBJ1-2, with D possibly matching TRBD1 (6 bases). Germline V gene data show CDR1 as SGHRS and CDR2 as YFSETQ. The CDR3 spans 15 residues. Trimming left V 5 bases short and J 1 base short, with 15 bases between.

The chain carries TRBV6-5 and TRBJ2-3; 8 nucleotides align to TRBD1. V lost 10 bases to trimming and J lost 6 bases; unmatched junction nucleotides: 12. CDR1 is MNHEY, CDR2 SVGAGI, per germline. This CDR3 has 14 amino acids. The DNA for the CDR3 is TGTGCCATCGTTAGAGACAGGGGAGCGGATACGCAGTATTTT. It translates to CAIVRDRGADTQYF.

In this sample, this clone turned up many times. The chain carries TRBV5-1 and TRBJ2-2; 9 nucleotides agree with TRBD1. The CDR3 runs 15 residues. V gave up 3 bases and J gave up 7 bases; unmatched junction bases: 7. From germline, CDR1 is SGHRS and CDR2 YFSETQ. Here the CDR3 DNA reads TGCGCCAGCAGCTGGGGGACAGGGAGTATCGGGGAGCTGTTTTTT. It codes for CASSWGTGSIGELFF. Looking up the rest from reference TRBV5-1 and TRBJ2-2 gives the full variable domain: KAGVTQTPRYLIKTRGQQVTLSCSPISGHRSVSWYQQTPGQGLQFLFEYFSETQRNKGNFPGRFSGRQFSNSRSEMNVSTLELGDSALYLCASSWGTGSIGELFFGEGSRLTVL.

The V gene is TRBV19, the J gene TRBJ1-3; weak D call: TRBD1 (5 bases). V was trimmed by 3 bases and J by 0 bases, leaving 9 bases between them. Germline V gives CDR1 LNHDA, CDR2 SQIVND (reference sequence). The CDR3 is 15 residues long. CDR3 protein: CASSIIQGSGNTIYF. CDR3 DNA: TGTGCCAGTAGTATTATCCAGGGCTCTGGAAACACCATATATTTT.

The V call is TRBV6-5, the J call TRBJ2-1; 7 nucleotides match TRBD1. The CDR3 spans 14 residues. Germline CDR1 is MNHEY and CDR2 is SVGAGI. With V trimmed by 0 bases and J by 8 bases, 4 bases remained unmatched. CDR3 DNA sequence: TGTGCCAGCAGTTACTCAGACAGGGCACATGAGCAGTTCTTC. Residues: CASSYSDRAHEQFF.

The chain joins TRBV29-1 to TRBJ2-2; 9 bases align to TRBD1. V lost 1 base, J lost 4 bases, and 7 bases stayed unmatched. Germline V gene data show CDR1 as SQVTM and CDR2 as ANQGSEA. CDR3 size: 16 residues. This CDR3 is CSVEVRQGVFTGELFF. The DNA for the CDR3 is TGCAGCGTTGAAGTCAGACAGGGGGTATTCACCGGGGAGCTGTTTTTT.

CDR3 protein: CASNRGWNEQFF. The CDR3 nucleotides are TGTGCCAGTAATCGGGGGTGGAATGAGCAGTTCTTC. This chain uses TRBV19 with TRBJ2-1, with D possibly matching TRBD2 (6 bases). The CDR3 consists of 12 residues. CDR1 LNHDA and CDR2 SQIVND come from the germline V gene (reference sequence). V gave up 7 bases and J gave up 7 bases, with 11 bases separating them.

V is TRBV4-2 and J is TRBJ1-6, with 7 bases lining up with TRBD1. CDR1 is LGHNA and CDR2 is YNFKEQ in the germline V gene. CDR3 length: 16 residues. V lost 1 base, J lost 6 bases, and 6 bases stayed unmatched. Here the CDR3 reads CASSQVGTEVNSPLHF. The CDR3 DNA reads TGTGCCAGCAGCCAAGTAGGGACAGAGGTTAATTCACCCCTCCACTTT.

J is TRBJ2-5 and V is TRBV27, with TRBD2 matching 7 bases. The CDR3 covers 15 residues. J lost 5 bases, V lost 3 bases, and 9 bases had no gene match. Per the germline V gene, CDR1 is MNHEY and CDR2 is SMNVEV (reference sequence). The CDR3 sequence: CASSFLGGGEETQYF. CDR3 nucleotides: TGTGCCAGCAGTTTTCTTGGGGGGGGTGAGGAGACCCAGTACTTC.

V and J are TRBV4-1 and TRBJ2-1, with a tentative D call TRBD2 (6 bases). This CDR3 spans 14 amino acids. V was trimmed by 7 bases and J by 4 bases, leaving 14 bases between them. From germline, CDR1 is MGHRA and CDR2 YSYEKL. CDR3 nucleotide sequence: TGCGCCAGCATGGAAGCGGGCGGATACAATGAGCAGTTCTTC. It codes for CASMEAGGYNEQFF.

This chain links TRBV6-5 with TRBJ2-3; D perhaps matches TRBD1 (6 bases). The CDR3 is made up of 14 amino acids. V lost 6 bases, J lost 3 bases, and 13 bases lay in between. Germline CDR1 and CDR2: MNHEY and SVGAGI. CDR3 protein: CASRTGTRTDTQYF. Here the CDR3 DNA reads TGTGCCAGCAGAACAGGGACGAGGACAGATACGCAGTATTTT.

The chain recombines TRBV15 with TRBJ2-5, with D perhaps matching TRBD1 (5 bases). Germline CDR1 and CDR2: LNHNV and YYDKDF (reference sequence). Trimming pared 4 bases from V and 5 bases from J, leaving 11 bases between. The CDR3 consists of 13 residues. The CDR3 loop reads CATSTGIRETQYF. As DNA, the CDR3 is TGTGCCACCAGCACAGGGATTCGGGAGACCCAGTACTTC.

CDR3 protein: CASRRTGVDSGANVLTF. As DNA, the CDR3 is TGTGCCAGCAGACGGACAGGGGTTGACTCTGGGGCCAACGTCCTGACTTTC. J is TRBJ2-6 and V is TRBV2, with 9 nucleotides matching TRBD1. With 6 bases clipped from V and 0 bases from J, the junction kept 6 bases outside the gene matches. CDR3 length equals 17 residues. CDR1 SNHLY and CDR2 FYNNEI come from the germline V gene.

This chain connects TRBV5-4 to TRBJ2-7, with unresolved D. V dropped 5 bases and J dropped 2 bases, with 11 bases sitting between them. Germline CDR1 SGHNT, CDR2 YYREEE (reference sequence). The CDR3 length is 13 residues. In DNA, the CDR3 is TGTGCCAGCAGTCCTAGAGAGGCCTACGAGCAGTACTTC. It encodes CASSPREAYEQYF.

The chain employs TRBV19 and TRBJ1-6, with D possibly matching TRBD1 (6 bases). CDR3 size: 15 residues. Deletions cut 4 bases from V and 10 bases from J, with 17 bases between. Germline V gene lookup returns CDR1 LNHDA and CDR2 SQIVND (reference sequence). Here the CDR3 reads CASSNRGHGSSPLHF. DNA of the CDR3: TGTGCCAGTAGTAACCGGGGACACGGCAGCTCACCCCTCCACTTT.

This chain uses TRBV7-3 with TRBJ2-7, with D unclear. The V gene's germline CDR1 is SGHTA and CDR2 FQGTGA. CDR3 length equals 15 residues. V was shortened by 2 bases and J by 2 bases, with 13 bases between the two germline ends. The CDR3 here is CASSLQPGATYEQYF. CDR3 in DNA: TGTGCCAGCAGCTTACAACCGGGTGCGACCTACGAGCAGTACTTC.

The CDR3 DNA follows: TGCGCCAGCAGTGTACCTTCCGCGGATACGCAGTATTTT. Translation: CASSVPSADTQYF. The genes are TRBV10-1 and TRBJ2-3; D is uncertain. The V and J ends lost 4 bases and 6 bases respectively, with 11 bases between them. The CDR3 length is 13 residues. Looked up from germline, CDR1 is WNHNN and CDR2 is SYGVQD (reference sequence).

The V call is TRBV3-1 (or the pseudogene TRBV3-2), the J call TRBJ1-6, with a possible D match to TRBD1 (5 bases). CDR3 length equals 16 residues. Germline V gene sequence: CDR1 LGHDT, CDR2 YNNKEL (reference sequence). V lost 4 bases, J lost 4 bases, and 14 bases lay in between. The CDR3 protein is CASSLSAGGYNSPLHF. CDR3 DNA: TGTGCCAGCAGCCTCAGCGCCGGGGGATATAATTCACCCCTCCACTTT.

The chain is built from TRBV7-2 and TRBJ2-3; tentative D call: TRBD1 (6 bases). This CDR3 region has 16 residues. Deletions cut 1 base from V and 1 base from J, with 12 bases between. From germline, CDR1 is SGHTA and CDR2 FQGNSA. The CDR3 spells CASSLEGGVRTDTQYF. DNA of the CDR3: TGTGCCAGCAGCTTAGAAGGGGGAGTTCGCACAGATACGCAGTATTTT.

This clone was detected a few times. V is TRBV4-2 and J is TRBJ1-1; D is perhaps TRBD1 (6 bases). Trimming shortened V by 3 bases and J by 2 bases, and 13 bases separated the two germline ends. The germline V gene has CDR1 LGHNA and CDR2 YNFKEQ. The CDR3 length is 15 residues. The CDR3 spells CASSQTDRLNTEAFF. The CDR3 bases are TGTGCCAGCAGCCAGACAGACAGGTTAAACACTGAAGCTTTCTTT.

The CDR3 spells CASSPPSTRGPSLYGYTF. In DNA form, the CDR3 reads TGTGCCAGCTCACCACCGAGTACTAGGGGGCCATCCCTCTATGGCTACACCTTC. This chain uses TRBV18 with TRBJ1-2, with 7 bases matching TRBD1. The CDR3 contains 18 residues. Trimming took 0 bases from V and 4 from J; bases not matched to a gene: 14. Germline-derived CDR1 and CDR2 are KGHSH and LQKENI.

The V gene is TRBV9, the J gene TRBJ1-6; TRBD1 is a possible D gene (5 bases). The CDR3 has 15 residues. Trimming left V 3 bases short and J 7 bases short, with 14 bases between. Germline V gene sequence: CDR1 SGDLS, CDR2 YYNGEE. In nucleotides, the CDR3 is TGTGCCAGCAGCGCTAGTCCCCGGGGGAATTCACCCCTCCACTTT. This translates into CASSASPRGNSPLHF.

V is TRBV6-1 and J is TRBJ2-3; 9 bases are shared with TRBD2. Germline loops: CDR1 MNHNS, CDR2 SASEGT. This CDR3 has 14 amino acids. Trimming took 2 bases from V and 9 from J; bases not matched to a gene: 6. DNA for the CDR3: TGTGCCAGCAGTGAACAAGCGGGGGGTCAGACGCAGTATTTT. Amino acid sequence: CASSEQAGGQTQYF.

This chain connects TRBV2 to TRBJ2-3, with TRBD1 matching over 7 bases. V lost 7 bases and J lost 1; bases outside the gene matches: 5. Germline-derived CDR1 and CDR2 are SNHLY and FYNNEI. The CDR3 runs to 14 residues. The CDR3 DNA is TGTGCCAGCACCGGACAGGCTGGCACAGATACGCAGTATTTT. It is translated as CASTGQAGTDTQYF.

The chain couples TRBV6-5 to TRBJ1-5; perhaps TRBD1 as D (6 bases). V shed 6 bases and J shed 4 bases, with 13 bases lying between them. The CDR3 spans 14 residues. The germline V gene has CDR1 MNHEY and CDR2 SVGAGI. The DNA of the CDR3 is TGTGCCAGCAGATTCCTTCAGGGGAATCAGCCCCAGCATTTT. Translation gives CASRFLQGNQPQHF.

This rearrangement joins TRBV11-3 to TRBJ2-7; 8 nucleotides match TRBD1. The germline V gene has CDR1 SGHNT and CDR2 YENEEA. V was pared by 9 bases and J by 6 bases, with 4 bases of the junction left unmatched. The CDR3 spans 11 residues. The chain's CDR3 is CASQQGGEQYF. The CDR3 DNA is TGTGCCAGTCAACAGGGGGGCGAGCAGTACTTC.